This TCR beta chain was sequenced in a study of cytomegalovirus exposure and HLA in healthy donors. For this clone: Its target is not known.

Notes on the study in general: A later analysis found that most CMV-associated TCR beta chains appeared HLA-restricted. The authors later linked a missense DCLRE1C variant to TCR beta V- and J-gene trimming. Further analysis, carried out later, found HLA-associated TCR beta chains more clonally expanded than equally common other chains.

This PCR relied on a set of 60 Vbeta primers and 13 Jbeta primers. Sequenced by immunoSEQ multiplex PCR; TCRdb stores in-frame clones only, minus some. The sample records approximately 180,000 clones, around three quarters being singletons. Germline loops: CDR1 LGHNA, CDR2 YNFKEQ. This CDR3 spans 18 amino acids. Unmatched junction bases numbered 12, after V lost 0 bases and J lost 8 bases. This chain links TRBV4-2 with TRBJ2-1; 11 positions agree with TRBD2. The TCR sequence derives from a woman younger than 45 in good health and CMV-seronegative. Sequences were obtained from PBMCs. This CDR3 is CASSQERGASGRLDEQFF. Written as DNA, the CDR3 is TGTGCCAGCAGCCAAGAAAGGGGAGCTAGCGGGAGGTTGGATGAGCAGTTCTTC.